Listed below are T cell receptor beta chains from one sample, sequenced in a study of T cells after posttransplantation cyclophosphamide. Here immunoSEQ multiplex PCR was the method, and the copy in TCRdb shows in-frame clones only, minus some. The sample carries about 21,000 clones, more than 80% recorded once. This sample comprised PBMCs, obtained roughly 350 days after allogeneic stem cell transplant with calcineurin inhibitor and methotrexate. Receptors originate from a female patient aged 25-40 years who received an allogeneic stem cell transplant from an unrelated donor, was CMV-positive, and had acute and chronic GVHD. Some of the T cells may derive from the graft donor. Both conserved end residues are part of each CDR3. A D gene is named only where the DNA matches it firmly. The size field is filled for only some rows; it gives once, few, many or a size class.

TGTGCCTGGAGTGTACAGGGTCCTCCCACTGAAGCTTTCTTT,CAWSVQGPPTEAFF,-,-,TRBJ1-1,TRBV30
TGTGCCAGCAGCCTGGGACAGGGTCCTGGCCAGCCCCAGCATTTT,CASSLGQGPGQPQHF,TRBD1,-,TRBJ1-5,TRBV11-2
TGTGCCAGCTCACCTTCGGCAGGGTCAATCTACGATGAGCAGTTCTTC,CASSPSAGSIYDEQFF,-,-,TRBJ2-1,TRBV18
TGTGCCAGCAGCTTTCCCCCAGGGGGATATGAAAAACTGTTTTTT,CASSFPPGGYEKLFF,TRBD1,-,TRBJ1-4,TRBV5-6
TGTGCCAGCAGCCCGGCCAAAGACAGATTCGACTATGGCTACACCTTC,CASSPAKDRFDYGYTF,-,-,TRBJ1-2,TRBV25-1
TGTGCCATCACTGGGGGGGGACTCGGTGGCAATGAGCAGTTCTTC,CAITGGGLGGNEQFF,TRBD2,-,TRBJ2-1,TRBV10-3
TGTGCCAGCAGCTCGCGACTAGCGGGAGGCCATTCATCCTACAATGAGCAGTTCTTC,CASSSRLAGGHSSYNEQFF,TRBD2,once,TRBJ2-1,TRBV9
TGTGCCAGCAGCCACACTAGCGGCTACAATGAGCAGTTCTTC,CASSHTSGYNEQFF,TRBD2,once,TRBJ2-1,TRBV11-3
TGTGCCAGCAGTAGGGGACACTCTAGGGATGAGCAGTTCTTC,CASSRGHSRDEQFF,-,medium-sized,TRBJ2-1,TRBV11-2
TGCAGCGTGGAGGGACTAGCGGGTCTGAGGGGGCACACAGATACGCAGTATTTT,CSVEGLAGLRGHTDTQYF,TRBD2,once,TRBJ2-3,TRBV29-1
TGTGCCAGCAGCTTGGCTAGCGGGAACTACGAGCAGTACTTC,CASSLASGNYEQYF,TRBD2,-,TRBJ2-7,TRBV11-2
TGCAGTGTTTTGGGGCCTGGGGCCAACGTCCTGACTTTC,CSVLGPGANVLTF,-,-,TRBJ2-6,TRBV29-1
TGTGCCGGGGAGTCTTACAATGAGCAGTTCTTC,CAGESYNEQFF,-,-,TRBJ2-1,TRBV18
TGTGCCAGCAGTCAAACAGGGATTGGAGTGGCTGAAGCTTTCTTT,CASSQTGIGVAEAFF,-,-,TRBJ1-1,TRBV27
TGTGCCAGCAGCTGGACTAGCGGGGGAAAAGAGACCCAGTACTTC,CASSWTSGGKETQYF,TRBD2,once,TRBJ2-5,TRBV7-3
TGCGCCAGCAGCCGGGAGGGGGGGACGGACACTGAAGCTTTCTTT,CASSREGGTDTEAFF,-,-,TRBJ1-1,TRBV4-1
TGTGCCAGTAGTACCAGGGCTCAGCCCGGGGAGCTGTTTTTT,CASSTRAQPGELFF,-,-,TRBJ2-2,TRBV19
TGCGCCAGCAGCTTACAGGTTAACTATGGCTACACCTTC,CASSLQVNYGYTF,-,-,TRBJ1-2,TRBV5-1
TGTGCCAGCAGCCGAGGCATGACTAGCGGAAGCACAGATACGCAGTATTTT,CASSRGMTSGSTDTQYF,TRBD2,once,TRBJ2-3,TRBV7-8
TGTGCCAGCAGCCGAGACAGGTCCCAGCCCCAGCATTTT,CASSRDRSQPQHF,-,-,TRBJ1-5,TRBV7-8
TGTGCCAGCAGTCCAGCGGAAGCGGGGAACACTGAAGCTTTCTTT,CASSPAEAGNTEAFF,-,-,TRBJ1-1,TRBV6-5
TGTGCCAGCAGCTTTCCCAGCCAGGGCCATGAAAAACTGTTTTTT,CASSFPSQGHEKLFF,-,-,TRBJ1-4,TRBV5-6
TGCGCCAGCAGCTTGGTCCCGGACAGGGTCGGGACTGGGGCCAACGTCCTGACTTTC,CASSLVPDRVGTGANVLTF,TRBD1,once,TRBJ2-6,TRBV5-1
TGTGCCAGCAGTTACCCCCCGGGAGAGACCCAGTACTTC,CASSYPPGETQYF,-,once,TRBJ2-5,TRBV6-5
TGCGCCAGCAGCCAAGGACAGAATACTCAGCCCCAGCATTTT,CASSQGQNTQPQHF,-,-,TRBJ1-5,TRBV4-3
TGTGCCAGCAGACTAGCGGGAGAGGGTTACAATGAGCAGTTCTTC,CASRLAGEGYNEQFF,TRBD2,-,TRBJ2-1,TRBV7-9
TGTGCCAGCAGTGAGGGGGCCACAGATACGCAGTATTTT,CASSEGATDTQYF,-,few,TRBJ2-3,TRBV6-4
TGTGCCAGCAGCCCCCCAAGTCTAGCGGAGCAGTATTTT,CASSPPSLAEQYF,TRBD2,-,TRBJ2-3,TRBV11-2
TGTGCCAGTAGTTACCGGGACAATAATTCACCCCTCCACTTT,CASSYRDNNSPLHF,-,-,TRBJ1-6,TRBV19
TGTGCCAGCAGCTTAGATTCAGGTCAAACTAGCACAGATACGCAGTATTTT,CASSLDSGQTSTDTQYF,-,-,TRBJ2-3,TRBV11-3
TGTGCCAGCAGTTTTACACGAAGCGGAATAGAGAGGGGCTACACCTTC,CASSFTRSGIERGYTF,-,-,TRBJ1-2,TRBV27
TGTGCCAGCAGCCCTGGGGCAGGGAGCAATCAGCCCCAGCATTTT,CASSPGAGSNQPQHF,-,once,TRBJ1-5,TRBV7-9
TGTGCCAGCAGCTTAGGGGCTGGACATACCTACACAGATACGCAGTATTTT,CASSLGAGHTYTDTQYF,-,-,TRBJ2-3,TRBV7-6
TGTGCCAGCAGCTATAGGGGTGAGGAAGGCTACACCTTC,CASSYRGEEGYTF,-,-,TRBJ1-2,TRBV2
TGTGCCAGCAGTTTATTTGGCGGTAGCTCCTACAATGAGCAGTTCTTC,CASSLFGGSSYNEQFF,-,-,TRBJ2-1,TRBV27
TGTGCCAGCAGTTTAACTTCCAGGGGTCGTGGCTACACCTTC,CASSLTSRGRGYTF,-,few,TRBJ1-2,TRBV27
TGTGCCAGCAGCACAGGACAGAGCTCCTATAATTCACCCCTCCACTTT,CASSTGQSSYNSPLHF,-,-,TRBJ1-6,TRBV5-8
TGTGCCTGGAGTGTAGGGACTAGCGGGACAGATACGCAGTATTTT,CAWSVGTSGTDTQYF,TRBD2,-,TRBJ2-3,TRBV30
TGTGCCACCAGCAGAGCTGTCCGTCTAGCGGGAGTATCCAATGAGCAGTTCTTC,CATSRAVRLAGVSNEQFF,TRBD2,-,TRBJ2-1,TRBV15
TGCGCCAGCAGCCTGGGGGGGGAACAGGGCCCCACCAAAAACATTCAGTACTTC,CASSLGGEQGPTKNIQYF,-,-,TRBJ2-4,TRBV4-3
TGTGCCAGTCAGGGGGCCGACTATAATTCACCCCTCCACTTT,CASQGADYNSPLHF,TRBD1,-,TRBJ1-6,TRBV19
TGTGCCAGCAGTGCGAACCTGAACACTGAAGCTTTCTTT,CASSANLNTEAFF,-,-,TRBJ1-1,TRBV27
TGTGCTAGTGGTTTGAAGCTCCTAGCGGGAGGGCGTCATGAGCAGTTCTTC,CASGLKLLAGGRHEQFF,TRBD2,-,TRBJ2-1,TRBV12-5
TGTGCCAGCAGCCCTGCCAGGTCCGAAGCTTTCTTT,CASSPARSEAFF,-,-,TRBJ1-1,TRBV7-9
TGCAGCGTTGGCATTCCAAAAGGCAGGCAGACCCAGTACTTC,CSVGIPKGRQTQYF,-,-,TRBJ2-5,TRBV29-1
TGCGCCAGCAGCCATGGACAGGAGGGACCCTACGAGCAGTACTTC,CASSHGQEGPYEQYF,-,once,TRBJ2-7,TRBV5-1
TGCGCCAGCAGCTCCGGGACTGGGAAAATCTTC,CASSSGTGKIF,-,-,TRBJ2-1,TRBV5-1
TGTGCCAGCAGTCCGACAGGGGGCCCCTCCGTCCTGACTTTC,CASSPTGGPSVLTF,TRBD1,-,TRBJ2-6,TRBV6-4
TGTGCCAGCAGCTTATCAGGCGGCAGGGGGTACACAGATACGCAGTATTTT,CASSLSGGRGYTDTQYF,TRBD1,-,TRBJ2-3,TRBV11-3
TGCGCCAGCAGCCAAGACATGGGAGGGAGGAAGACCCAGTACTTC,CASSQDMGGRKTQYF,TRBD2,-,TRBJ2-5,TRBV4-3